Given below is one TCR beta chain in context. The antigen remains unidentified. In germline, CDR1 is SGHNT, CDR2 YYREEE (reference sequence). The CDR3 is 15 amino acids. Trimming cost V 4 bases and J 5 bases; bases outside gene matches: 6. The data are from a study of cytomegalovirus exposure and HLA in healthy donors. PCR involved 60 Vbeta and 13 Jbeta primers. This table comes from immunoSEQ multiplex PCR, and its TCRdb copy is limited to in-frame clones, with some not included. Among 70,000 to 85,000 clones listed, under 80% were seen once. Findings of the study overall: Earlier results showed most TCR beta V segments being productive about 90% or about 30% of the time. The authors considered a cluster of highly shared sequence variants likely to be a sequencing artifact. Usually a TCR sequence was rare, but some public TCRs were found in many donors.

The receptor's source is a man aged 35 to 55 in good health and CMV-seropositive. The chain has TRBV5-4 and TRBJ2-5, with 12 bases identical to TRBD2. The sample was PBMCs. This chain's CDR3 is CASSPTSGGGETQYF. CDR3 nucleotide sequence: TGTGCCAGCAGCCCGACTAGCGGGGGTGGGGAGACCCAGTACTTC.